The clone carrying this T cell receptor (beta chain) showed up just a few times. Its cognate antigen is unknown. Regarding time point: persistent/refractory GD, antithyroid drugs over 5 years with positive TRAb. RNA from PBMCs was the source of the TCR library. According to the study, TCR beta libraries were built with iRepertoire HTBI primers and CDR3-region Arm-PCR. TCRdb processed the multiplex PCR reads anew with MiXCR; each CDR3 protein has one entry. The data show approximately 350,000 distinct CDR3 sequences, less than 30% seen once. The data originate from a study of regulatory T cells in long-lasting Graves disease. Study at large: The study counted Graves' disease as persistent given over 5 years of antithyroid drugs and positive TSH receptor antibodies. Study results and caveats: Patients with persistent Graves' had lower TCR diversity than newly diagnosed patients. Favored usage of TRBV28, TRBJ1-2 and TRBJ2-5 was recorded in persistent disease. Persistent patients shared more public clonotypes (approximately 2,700) than newly diagnosed patients (about 970).

Germline trimming cut 0 bases from V and 3 bases from J; bases unmatched to any gene: 4. The CDR3 contains 15 residues. Germline-derived CDR1 and CDR2 are DFQATT and SNEGSKA (reference sequence). The clonotype comes from a woman aged 35 to 49 with Graves disease. The V and J genes are TRBV20-1 and TRBJ2-3, with TRBD2 matching over 9 bases. The source was peripheral blood mononuclear cells (PBMCs), collected when the disease was refractory, from a patient treated with antithyroid drugs. CDR3 sequence: CSAREFSGRTDTQYF. The CDR3 nucleotides read TGCAGTGCTAGAGAGTTTAGCGGGAGAACAGATACGCAGTATTTT.